The source of this T cell receptor beta chain is a study of CD8+CD57+ T cells in acquired aplastic anemia. Across the study: CD4+ and CD8+ cells, once sorted, gave DNA averaging approximately 3 ug. About 10 million reads, on average, were obtained for CD4+ cells from healthy donors.

It was genomic DNA that served as the template for profiling TCR beta VDJ and CDR3. TCRdb fed the reads into MiXCR, producing one record per CDR3 protein. Found here are roughly 170,000 distinct CDR3 sequences, around 60% of them singletons; the top ten hold under 50%. To note about this clonotype: Its antigen is unidentified. The conserved phenylalanine or tryptophan normally closing the CDR3 is absent here, so this likely arose from a read error.

Study-wide points: Statistical testing detected no significant gap in CD8+ Simpson's diversity between patients and controls. Overlap between patients and controls comprised roughly 28 CD8+ CDR3 sequences.

CDR3 length equals 13 residues. V shed 3 bases and J 2 bases; nucleotides not matched to a gene: 2. Germline V CDR1 and CDR2: DFQATT, SNEGSKA (reference sequence). The sample consisted of sorted CD4+, CD8+, or CD8+CD57+ T cells (not recorded which) from PBMCs. The genes are TRBV20-1 and TRBJ2-3; TRBD2 matches 7 bases. The clonotype originates from a human donor in good health. The CDR3 DNA follows: TGCAGTGCTAGGGGGACTATCACAGATACGCAGTATCTT. Translated, it gives CSARGTITDTQYL.